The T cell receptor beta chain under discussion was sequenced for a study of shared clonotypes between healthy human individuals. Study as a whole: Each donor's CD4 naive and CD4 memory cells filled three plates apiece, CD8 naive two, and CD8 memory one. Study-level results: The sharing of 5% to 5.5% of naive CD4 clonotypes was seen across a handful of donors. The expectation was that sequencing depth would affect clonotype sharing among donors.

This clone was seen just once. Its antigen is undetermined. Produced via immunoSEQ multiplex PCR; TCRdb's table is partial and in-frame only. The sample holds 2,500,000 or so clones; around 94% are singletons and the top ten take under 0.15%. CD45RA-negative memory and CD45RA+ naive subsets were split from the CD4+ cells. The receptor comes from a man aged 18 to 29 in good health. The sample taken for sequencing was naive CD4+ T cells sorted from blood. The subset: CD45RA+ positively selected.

In nucleotides, the CDR3 is TGTGCCAGCAGCGTAGACTCAGCGGGAGGGCCCCTACTCCACATCACAGATACGCAGTATTTT. Protein: CASSVDSAGGPLLHITDTQYF. V is TRBV9 and J is TRBJ2-3; TRBD2 matches 10 bases. CDR3 size: 21 residues. CDR1 is SGDLS, CDR2 YYNGEE, per germline. The V gene end was trimmed by 0 bases and the J gene end by 2 bases; junction bases not matched to a gene: 18. The complete variable domain, with remaining parts taken from reference TRBV9 and TRBJ2-3, reads DSGVTQTPKHLITATGQRVTLRCSPRSGDLSVYWYQQSLDQGLQFLIQYYNGEERAKGNILERFSAQQFPDLHSELNLSSLELGDSALYFCASSVDSAGGPLLHITDTQYFGPGTRLTVL.